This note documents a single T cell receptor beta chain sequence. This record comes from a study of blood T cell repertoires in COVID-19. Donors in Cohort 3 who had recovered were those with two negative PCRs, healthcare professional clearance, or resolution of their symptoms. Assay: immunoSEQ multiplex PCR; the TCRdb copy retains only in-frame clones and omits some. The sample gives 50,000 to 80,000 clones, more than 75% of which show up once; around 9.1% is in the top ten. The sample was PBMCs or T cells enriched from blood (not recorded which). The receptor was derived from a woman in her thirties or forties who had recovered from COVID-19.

CDR3 in amino acids: CASSPGGRVDNEQFF. CDR3 DNA sequence: TGTGCCAGCAGCCCCGGGGGTAGGGTCGACAATGAGCAGTTCTTC. The rearrangement uses TRBV5-4 and TRBJ2-1; a weak D match, TRBD2 (6 bases). Germline V CDR1 and CDR2: SGHNT, YYREEE (reference sequence). The germline V and J ends were trimmed by 4 bases and 5 bases, with 16 bases remaining between them. This CDR3 is 15 amino acids long.